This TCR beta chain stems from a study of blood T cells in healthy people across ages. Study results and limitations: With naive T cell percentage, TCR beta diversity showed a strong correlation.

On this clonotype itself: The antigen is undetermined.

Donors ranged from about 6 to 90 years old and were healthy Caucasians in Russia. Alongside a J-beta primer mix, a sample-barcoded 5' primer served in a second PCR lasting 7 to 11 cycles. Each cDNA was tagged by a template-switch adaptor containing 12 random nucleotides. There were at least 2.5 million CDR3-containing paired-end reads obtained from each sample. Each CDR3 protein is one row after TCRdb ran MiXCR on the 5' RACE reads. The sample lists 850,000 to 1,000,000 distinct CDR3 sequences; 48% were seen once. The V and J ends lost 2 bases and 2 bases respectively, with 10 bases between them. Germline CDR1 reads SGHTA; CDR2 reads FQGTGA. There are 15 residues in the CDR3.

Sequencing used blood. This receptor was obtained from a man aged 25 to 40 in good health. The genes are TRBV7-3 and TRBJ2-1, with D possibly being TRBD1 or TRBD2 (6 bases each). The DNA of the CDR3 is TGTGCCAGCAGCTTAGGGGGGCGGCCCTACAATGAGCAGTTCTTC. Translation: CASSLGGRPYNEQFF.